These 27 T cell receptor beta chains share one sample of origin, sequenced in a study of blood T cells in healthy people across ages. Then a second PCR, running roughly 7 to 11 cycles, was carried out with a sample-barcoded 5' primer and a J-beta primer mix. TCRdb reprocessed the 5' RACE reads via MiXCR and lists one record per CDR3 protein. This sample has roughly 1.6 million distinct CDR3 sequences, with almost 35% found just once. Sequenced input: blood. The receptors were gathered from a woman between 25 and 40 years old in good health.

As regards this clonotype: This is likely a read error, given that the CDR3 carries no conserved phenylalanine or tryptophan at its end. The chain's CDR3 is CASSISRGGLGYTC. CDR3 coding DNA: TGTGCCAGTAGTATCAGCCGGGGCGGTCTCGGCTACACCTGC. The J gene is TRBJ1-2, the V gene TRBV19; tentative D call: TRBD1 (5 bases). The CDR3 is 14 residues long. Germline values: CDR1 LNHDA, CDR2 SQIVND (reference sequence). V was cut by 3 bases and J by 8 bases, with 16 bases left in between.

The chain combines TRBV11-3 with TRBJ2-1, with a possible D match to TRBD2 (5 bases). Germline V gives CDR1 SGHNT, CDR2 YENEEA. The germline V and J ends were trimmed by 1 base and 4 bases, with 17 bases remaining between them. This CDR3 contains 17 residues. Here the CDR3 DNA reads TGTGCCAGCAGCTTAGGTGAAAGGACTTCACCGTACAATGAGCAGTTCTTC. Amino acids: CASSLGERTSPYNEQFF.

In nucleotides, the CDR3 is TGTGCCAGCAGTTTATCGGGAACTACAGGGGCTAGCAATCAGCCCCAGCATTTT. It specifies CASSLSGTTGASNQPQHF. V and J are TRBV27 and TRBJ1-5, with 7 bases identical to TRBD1. Germline assignment: CDR1 MNHEY and CDR2 SMNVEV (reference sequence). This CDR3 contains 18 residues. V was pared by 0 bases and J by 0 bases, with 8 bases of the junction left unmatched.

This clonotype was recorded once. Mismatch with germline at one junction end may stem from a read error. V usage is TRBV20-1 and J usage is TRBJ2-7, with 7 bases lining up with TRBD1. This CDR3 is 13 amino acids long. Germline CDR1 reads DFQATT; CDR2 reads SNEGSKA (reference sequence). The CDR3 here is CSATDRAYYGQYF. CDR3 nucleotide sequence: TGCAGTGCTACAGACAGGGCCTACTACGGGCAGTACTTC.

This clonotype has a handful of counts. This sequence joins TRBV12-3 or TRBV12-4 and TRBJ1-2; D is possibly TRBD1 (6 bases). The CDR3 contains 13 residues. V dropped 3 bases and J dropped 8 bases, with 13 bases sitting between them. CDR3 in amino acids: CASSFGGPWGYTF. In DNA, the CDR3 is TGTGCCAGCAGTTTCGGGGGCCCATGGGGCTACACCTTC.

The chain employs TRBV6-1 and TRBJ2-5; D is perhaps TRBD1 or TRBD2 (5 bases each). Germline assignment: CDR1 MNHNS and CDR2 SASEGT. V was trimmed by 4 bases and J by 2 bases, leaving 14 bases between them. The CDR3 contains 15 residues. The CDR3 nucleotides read TGTGCCAGCAGTGTAGAGGGGATGGGACAAGAGACCCAGTACTTC. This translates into CASSVEGMGQETQYF.

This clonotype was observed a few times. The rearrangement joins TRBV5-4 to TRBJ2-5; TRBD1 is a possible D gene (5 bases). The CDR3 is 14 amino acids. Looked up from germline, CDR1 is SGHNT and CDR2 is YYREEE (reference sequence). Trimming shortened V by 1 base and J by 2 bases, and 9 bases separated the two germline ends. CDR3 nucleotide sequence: TGTGCCAGCAGCTTGAAGGGGCTTCAAGAGACCCAGTACTTC. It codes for CASSLKGLQETQYF.

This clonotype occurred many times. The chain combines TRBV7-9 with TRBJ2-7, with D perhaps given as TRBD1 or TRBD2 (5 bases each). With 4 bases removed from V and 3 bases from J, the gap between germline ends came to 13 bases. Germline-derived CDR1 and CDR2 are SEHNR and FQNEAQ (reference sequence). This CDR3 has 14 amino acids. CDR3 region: CASSSTGTRYEQYF. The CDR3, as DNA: TGTGCCAGCAGCTCGACTGGGACGCGCTACGAGCAGTACTTC.

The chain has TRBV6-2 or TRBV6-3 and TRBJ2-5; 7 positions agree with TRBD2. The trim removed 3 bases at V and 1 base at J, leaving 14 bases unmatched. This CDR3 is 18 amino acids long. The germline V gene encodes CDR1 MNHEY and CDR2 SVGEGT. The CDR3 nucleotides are TGTGCCAGCAGTTATAGGGGCCCTAGCGGTGATAGCCAAGAGACCCAGTACTTC. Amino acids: CASSYRGPSGDSQETQYF.

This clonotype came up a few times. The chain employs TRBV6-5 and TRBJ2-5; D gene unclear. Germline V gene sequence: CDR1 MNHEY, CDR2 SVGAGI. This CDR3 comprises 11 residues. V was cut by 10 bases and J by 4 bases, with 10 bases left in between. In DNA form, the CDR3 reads TGTGCCACACGCCGTCGAGAGACCCAGTACTTC. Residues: CATRRRETQYF.

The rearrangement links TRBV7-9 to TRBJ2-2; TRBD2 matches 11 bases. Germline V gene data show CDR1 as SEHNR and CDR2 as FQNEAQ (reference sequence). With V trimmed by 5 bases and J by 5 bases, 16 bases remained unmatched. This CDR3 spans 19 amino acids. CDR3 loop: CASSHSYNSGRADTGELFF. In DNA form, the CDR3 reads TGTGCCAGCAGCCACAGCTACAATAGCGGGAGGGCCGATACCGGGGAGCTGTTTTTT.

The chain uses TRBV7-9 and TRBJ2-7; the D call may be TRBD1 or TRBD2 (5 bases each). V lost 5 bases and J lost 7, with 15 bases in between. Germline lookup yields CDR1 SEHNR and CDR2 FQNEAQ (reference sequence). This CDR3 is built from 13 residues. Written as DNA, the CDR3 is TGTGCCAGCAGCCCATGGGGGTCTGGAGAGCAGTACTTC. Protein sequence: CASSPWGSGEQYF.

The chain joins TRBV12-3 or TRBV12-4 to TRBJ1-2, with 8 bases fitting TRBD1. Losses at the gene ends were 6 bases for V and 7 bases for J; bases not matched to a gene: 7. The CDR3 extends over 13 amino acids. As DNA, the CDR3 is TGTGCCAGCAGCTTACAGGGGGGTGCTGGCTACACCTTC. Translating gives CASSLQGGAGYTF.

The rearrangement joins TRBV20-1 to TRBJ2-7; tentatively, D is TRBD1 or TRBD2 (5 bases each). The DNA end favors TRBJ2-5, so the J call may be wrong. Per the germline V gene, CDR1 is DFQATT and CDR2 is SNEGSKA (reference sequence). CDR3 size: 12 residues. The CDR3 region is CSAMGESLTQYF. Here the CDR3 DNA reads TGCAGTGCTATGGGGGAGTCGTTGACCCAGTACTTC.

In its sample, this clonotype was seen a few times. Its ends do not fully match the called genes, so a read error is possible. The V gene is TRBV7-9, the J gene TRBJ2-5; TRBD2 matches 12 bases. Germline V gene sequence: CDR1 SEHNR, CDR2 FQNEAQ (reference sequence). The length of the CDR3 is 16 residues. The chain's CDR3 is CASSLAGGLSQETQYF. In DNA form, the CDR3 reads TGTGCCAGCAGCCTAGCGGGGGGGCTTTCTCAAGAGACCCAGTACTTC.

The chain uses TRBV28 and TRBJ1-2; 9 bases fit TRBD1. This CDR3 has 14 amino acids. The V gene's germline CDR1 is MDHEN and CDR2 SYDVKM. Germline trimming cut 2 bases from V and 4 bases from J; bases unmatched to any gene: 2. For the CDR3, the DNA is TGTGCCAGCAGTTTAGGACAGGGGTTCTATGGCTACACCTTC. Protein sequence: CASSLGQGFYGYTF.

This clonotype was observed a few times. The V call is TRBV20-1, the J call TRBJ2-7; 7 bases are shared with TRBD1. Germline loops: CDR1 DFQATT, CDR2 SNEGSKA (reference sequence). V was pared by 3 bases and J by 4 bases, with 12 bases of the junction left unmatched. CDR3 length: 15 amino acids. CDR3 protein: CSARQPGQVFYEQYF. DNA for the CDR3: TGCAGTGCTAGGCAACCCGGACAGGTGTTTTACGAGCAGTACTTC.

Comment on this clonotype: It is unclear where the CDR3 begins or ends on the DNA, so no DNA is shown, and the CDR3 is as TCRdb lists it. CDR3: CASSTSGLNYEQYF. The V call is TRBV7-9, the J call TRBJ2-7; the listed D gene, TRBD2, was not tested against the DNA. Germline CDR1 reads SEHNR; CDR2 reads FQNEAQ (reference sequence). The CDR3 has 14 amino acids, counting both end residues.

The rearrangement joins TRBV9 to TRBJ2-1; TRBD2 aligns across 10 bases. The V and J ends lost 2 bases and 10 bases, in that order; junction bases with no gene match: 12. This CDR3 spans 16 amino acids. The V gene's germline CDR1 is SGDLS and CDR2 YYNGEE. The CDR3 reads CASSVDGASGRDEQFF. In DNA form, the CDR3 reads TGTGCCAGCAGCGTGGATGGGGCTAGCGGGAGAGACGAGCAGTTCTTC.

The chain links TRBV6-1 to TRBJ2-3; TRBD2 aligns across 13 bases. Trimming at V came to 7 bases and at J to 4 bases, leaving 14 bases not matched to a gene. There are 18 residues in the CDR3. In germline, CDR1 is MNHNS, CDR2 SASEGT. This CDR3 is CASNPGGTSGINSDTQYF. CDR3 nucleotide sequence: TGTGCCAGCAACCCTGGGGGGACTAGCGGGATAAACTCAGATACGCAGTATTTT.

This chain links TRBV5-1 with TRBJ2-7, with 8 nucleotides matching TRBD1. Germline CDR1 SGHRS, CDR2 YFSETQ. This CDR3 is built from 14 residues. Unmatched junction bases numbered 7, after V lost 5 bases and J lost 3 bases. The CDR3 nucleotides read TGCGCCAGCAGAAACGGGACAGGCGGCTACGAGCAGTACTTC. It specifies CASRNGTGGYEQYF. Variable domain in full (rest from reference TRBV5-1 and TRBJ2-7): KAGVTQTPRYLIKTRGQQVTLSCSPISGHRSVSWYQQTPGQGLQFLFEYFSETQRNKGNFPGRFSGRQFSNSRSEMNVSTLELGDSALYLCASRNGTGGYEQYFGPGTRLTVT.

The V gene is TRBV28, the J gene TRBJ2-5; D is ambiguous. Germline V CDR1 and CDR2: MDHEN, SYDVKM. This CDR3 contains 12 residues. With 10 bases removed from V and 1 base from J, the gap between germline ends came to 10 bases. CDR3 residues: CATATPQETQYF. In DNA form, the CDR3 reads TGTGCCACCGCCACCCCCCAAGAGACCCAGTACTTC.

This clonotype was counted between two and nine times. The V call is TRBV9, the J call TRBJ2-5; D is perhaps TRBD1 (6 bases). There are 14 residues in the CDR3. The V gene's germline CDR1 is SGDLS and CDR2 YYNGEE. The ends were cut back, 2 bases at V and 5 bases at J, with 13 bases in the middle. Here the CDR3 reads CASSVGQRVETQYF. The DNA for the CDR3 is TGTGCCAGCAGCGTCGGACAGAGGGTGGAGACCCAGTACTTC.

CDR3 in DNA: TGTGCCAGCAGGCCCGCCGGCGGGAGAATGTTCTTC. Translation gives CASRPAGGRMFF. The chain recombines TRBV7-3 with TRBJ2-1; 7 bases match TRBD2. In germline, CDR1 is SGHTA, CDR2 FQGTGA. V shed 6 bases and J 15 bases; nucleotides not matched to a gene: 11. The CDR3 totals 12 residues. The full variable domain, rest sourced from reference TRBV7-3 and TRBJ2-1, is GAGVSQTPSNKVTEKGKYVELRCDPISGHTALYWYRQSLGQGPEFLIYFQGTGAADDSGLPNDRFFAVRPEGSVSTLKIQRTERGDSAVYLCASRPAGGRMFFGPGTRLTVL.

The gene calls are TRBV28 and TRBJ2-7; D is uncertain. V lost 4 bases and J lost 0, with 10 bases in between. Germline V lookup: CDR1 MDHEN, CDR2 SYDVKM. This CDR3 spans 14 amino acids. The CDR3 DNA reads TGTGCCAGCAGTTCAACAACAAGCTCCTACGAGCAGTACTTC. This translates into CASSSTTSSYEQYF.

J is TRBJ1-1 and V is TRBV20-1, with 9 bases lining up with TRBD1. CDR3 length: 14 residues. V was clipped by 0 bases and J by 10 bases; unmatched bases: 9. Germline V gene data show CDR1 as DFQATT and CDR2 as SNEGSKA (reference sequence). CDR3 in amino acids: CSARDPGQGISAFF. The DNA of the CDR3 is TGCAGTGCTAGAGACCCTGGACAGGGGATCTCAGCTTTCTTT.

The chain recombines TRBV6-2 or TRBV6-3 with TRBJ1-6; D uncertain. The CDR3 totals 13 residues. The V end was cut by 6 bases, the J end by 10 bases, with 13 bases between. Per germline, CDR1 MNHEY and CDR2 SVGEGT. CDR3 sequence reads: CASRPIWESPLHF. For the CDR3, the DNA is TGTGCCAGCAGGCCCATTTGGGAGTCACCCCTCCACTTT.